This T cell receptor (beta chain) was sequenced in a study of blood T cell repertoires in COVID-19. Study-wide context: COVID-19 samples from acute and convalescent phases originated in the United States, Italy and Spain. PBMCs, B-cell-depleted T cells, or T cells were the source of the cDNA or gDNA that made up the material.

J lost 3 bases, V lost 1 base, and 3 bases had no gene match. CDR1 and CDR2 (germline): GTSNPN, SVGIG (reference sequence). This CDR3 contains 14 residues. As processed by the authors: Estimated nucleated cell counts came from reference gene primer amplification. The repertoire was sequenced with immunoSEQ multiplex PCR; TCRdb's copy has only in-frame clones and lacks some. That table gives V, J and clone size, and the DNA gave D and trimming. The sample has approximately 130,000 clones; 80% to 90% are singletons. The chain employs TRBV30 and TRBJ2-1, with 7 bases that match TRBD2. This clonotype originated in an older man with active or convalescent COVID-19. Sequenced: peripheral blood. The CDR3 loop is CAWSDGGSYNEQFF. The CDR3 DNA sequence: TGTGCCTGGAGTGATGGCGGGAGCTACAATGAGCAGTTCTTC.